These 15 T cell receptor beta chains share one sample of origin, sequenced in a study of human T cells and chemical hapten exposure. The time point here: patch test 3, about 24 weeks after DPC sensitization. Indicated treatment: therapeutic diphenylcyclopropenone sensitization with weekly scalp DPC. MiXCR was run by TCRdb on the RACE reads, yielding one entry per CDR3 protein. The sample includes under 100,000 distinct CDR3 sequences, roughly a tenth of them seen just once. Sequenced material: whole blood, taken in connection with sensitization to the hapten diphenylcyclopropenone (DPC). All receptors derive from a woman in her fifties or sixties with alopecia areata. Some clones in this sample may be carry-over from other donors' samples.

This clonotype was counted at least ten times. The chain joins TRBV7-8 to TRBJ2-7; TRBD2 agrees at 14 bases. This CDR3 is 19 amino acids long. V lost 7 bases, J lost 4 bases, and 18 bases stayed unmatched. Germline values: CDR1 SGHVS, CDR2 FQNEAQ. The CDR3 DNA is TGTGCCAGCACTTCCCGAGGACTAGCGGGAGGAGCAAATGTTTACGAGCAGTACTTC. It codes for CASTSRGLAGGANVYEQYF.

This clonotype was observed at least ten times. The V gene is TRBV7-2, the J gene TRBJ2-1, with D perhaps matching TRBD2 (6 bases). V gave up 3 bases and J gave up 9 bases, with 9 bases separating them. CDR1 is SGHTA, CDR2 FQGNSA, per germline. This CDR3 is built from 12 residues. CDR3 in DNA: TGTGCCAGCAGCTTTTCCGGGAGTGAGCAGTTCTTC. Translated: CASSFSGSEQFF. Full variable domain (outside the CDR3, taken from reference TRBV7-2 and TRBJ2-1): GAGVSQSPSNKVTEKGKDVELRCDPISGHTALYWYRQSLGQGLEFLIYFQGNSAPDKSGLPSDRFSAERTGGSVSTLTIQRTQQEDSAVYLCASSFSGSEQFFGPGTRLTVL.

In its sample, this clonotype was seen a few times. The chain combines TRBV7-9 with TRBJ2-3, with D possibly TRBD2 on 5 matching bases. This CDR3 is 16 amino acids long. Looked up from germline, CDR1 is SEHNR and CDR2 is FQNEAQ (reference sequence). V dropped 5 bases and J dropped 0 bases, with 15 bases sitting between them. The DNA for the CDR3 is TGTGCCAGCAGCGAGTGGCTAGCAGCTAGCACAGATACGCAGTATTTT. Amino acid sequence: CASSEWLAASTDTQYF.

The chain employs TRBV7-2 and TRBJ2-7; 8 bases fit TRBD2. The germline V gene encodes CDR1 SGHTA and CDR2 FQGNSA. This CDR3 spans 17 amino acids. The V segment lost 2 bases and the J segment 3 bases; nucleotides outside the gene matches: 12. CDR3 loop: CASSLSNPGLVFYEQYF. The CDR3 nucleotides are TGTGCCAGCAGCTTATCAAATCCGGGACTAGTGTTCTACGAGCAGTACTTC.

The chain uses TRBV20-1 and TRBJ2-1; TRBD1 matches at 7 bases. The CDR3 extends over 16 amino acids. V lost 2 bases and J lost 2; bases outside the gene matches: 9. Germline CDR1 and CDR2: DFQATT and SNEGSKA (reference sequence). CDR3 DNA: TGCAGTGCTAGACCGGGACAGAACACCCCCTACAATGAGCAGTTCTTC. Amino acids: CSARPGQNTPYNEQFF.

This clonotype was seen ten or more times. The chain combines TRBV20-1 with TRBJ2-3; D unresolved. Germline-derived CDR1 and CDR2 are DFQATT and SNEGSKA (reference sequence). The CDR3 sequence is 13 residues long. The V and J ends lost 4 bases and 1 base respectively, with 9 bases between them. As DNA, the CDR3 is TGCAGTGCTACAGAGATTGGCACAGATACGCAGTATTTT. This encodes CSATEIGTDTQYF.

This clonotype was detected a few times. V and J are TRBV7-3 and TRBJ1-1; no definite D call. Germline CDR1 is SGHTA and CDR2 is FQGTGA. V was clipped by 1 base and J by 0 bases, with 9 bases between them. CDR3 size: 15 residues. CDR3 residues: CASSLRGGMNTEAFF. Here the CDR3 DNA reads TGTGCCAGCAGCTTAAGAGGAGGGATGAACACTGAAGCTTTCTTT.

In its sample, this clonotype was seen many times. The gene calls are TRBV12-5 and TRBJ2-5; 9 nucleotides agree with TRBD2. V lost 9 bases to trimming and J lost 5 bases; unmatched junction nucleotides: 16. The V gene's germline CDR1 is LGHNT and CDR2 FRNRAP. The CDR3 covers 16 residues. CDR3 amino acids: CASTHPGTSLGETQYF. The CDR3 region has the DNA TGTGCTAGCACCCACCCCGGGACTAGCCTGGGTGAGACCCAGTACTTC.

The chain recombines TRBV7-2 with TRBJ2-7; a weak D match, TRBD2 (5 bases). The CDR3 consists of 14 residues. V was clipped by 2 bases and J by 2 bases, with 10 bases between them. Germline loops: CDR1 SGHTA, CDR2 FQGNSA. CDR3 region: CASSLNGVTYEQYF. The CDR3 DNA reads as TGTGCCAGCAGCTTAAACGGGGTCACCTACGAGCAGTACTTC.

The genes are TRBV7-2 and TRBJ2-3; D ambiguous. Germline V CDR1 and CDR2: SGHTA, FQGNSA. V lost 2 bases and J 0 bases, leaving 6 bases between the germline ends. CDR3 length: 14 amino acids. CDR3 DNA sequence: TGTGCCAGCAGCTTATTAGGTAGCACAGATACGCAGTATTTT. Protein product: CASSLLGSTDTQYF.

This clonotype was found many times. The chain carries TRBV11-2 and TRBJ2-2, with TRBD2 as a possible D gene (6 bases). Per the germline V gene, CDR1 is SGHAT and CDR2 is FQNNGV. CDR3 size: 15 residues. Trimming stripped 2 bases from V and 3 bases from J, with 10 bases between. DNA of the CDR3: TGTGCCAGCAGCTTAATGCGGGGTTACACCGGGGAGCTGTTTTTT. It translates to CASSLMRGYTGELFF.

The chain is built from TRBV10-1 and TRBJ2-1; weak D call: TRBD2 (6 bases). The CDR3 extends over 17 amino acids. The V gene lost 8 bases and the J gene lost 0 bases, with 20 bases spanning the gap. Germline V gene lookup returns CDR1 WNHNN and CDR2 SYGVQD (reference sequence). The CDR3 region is CASGPEEGLSSYNEQFF. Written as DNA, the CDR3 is TGCGCCAGCGGCCCAGAGGAGGGATTGAGCTCCTACAATGAGCAGTTCTTC.

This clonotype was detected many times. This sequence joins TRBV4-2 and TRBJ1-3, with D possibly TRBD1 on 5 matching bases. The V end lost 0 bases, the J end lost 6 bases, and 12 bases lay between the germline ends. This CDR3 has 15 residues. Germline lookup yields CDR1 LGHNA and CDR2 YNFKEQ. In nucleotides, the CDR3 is TGTGCCAGCAGCCAAGATTGGAGGGGAGAAAACACCATATATTTT. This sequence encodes CASSQDWRGENTIYF.

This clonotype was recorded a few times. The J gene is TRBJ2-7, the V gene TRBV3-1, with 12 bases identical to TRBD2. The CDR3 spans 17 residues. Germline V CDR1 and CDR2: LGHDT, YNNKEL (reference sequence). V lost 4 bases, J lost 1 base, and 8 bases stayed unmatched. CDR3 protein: CASSPRLAGARSYEQYF. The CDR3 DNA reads TGTGCCAGCAGCCCCAGACTAGCGGGAGCGAGGTCCTACGAGCAGTACTTC.

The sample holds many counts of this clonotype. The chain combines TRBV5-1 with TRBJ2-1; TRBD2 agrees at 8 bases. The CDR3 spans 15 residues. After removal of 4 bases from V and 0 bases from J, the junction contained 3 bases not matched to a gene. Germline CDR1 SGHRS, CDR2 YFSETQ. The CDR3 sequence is CASSLGLDSYNEQFF. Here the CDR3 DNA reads TGCGCCAGCAGCCTGGGACTAGACTCCTACAATGAGCAGTTCTTC.